This TCR beta chain was sequenced for a study of cytomegalovirus exposure and HLA in healthy donors. Trimming took 5 bases from V and 1 from J, leaving 11 bases between them. This CDR3 contains 14 residues. CDR1 and CDR2 (germline): SGHAT, FQDESV (reference sequence). The PCR used 60 Vbeta and 13 Jbeta primers. Clones were read by immunoSEQ multiplex PCR, and TCRdb kept only the in-frame ones, dropping some. Of about 180,000 clones in the sample, 75% to 80% were seen once. Source material: PBMCs. The V gene is TRBV11-1, the J gene TRBJ1-1; a weak D match, TRBD1 (5 bases). This TCR derives from a man aged 35 to 55 in good health and CMV-seropositive. CDR3 amino acids: CASSLSDTNTEAFF. CDR3 sequence (DNA): TGTGCCAGCAGCCTATCGGACACGAACACTGAAGCTTTCTTT. Full variable domain (remainder filled in from reference TRBV11-1 and TRBJ1-1): EAEVAQSPRYKITEKSQAVAFWCDPISGHATLYWYRQILGQGPELLVQFQDESVVDDSQLPKDRFSAERLKGVDSTLKIQPAELGDSAMYLCASSLSDTNTEAFFGQGTRLTVV.